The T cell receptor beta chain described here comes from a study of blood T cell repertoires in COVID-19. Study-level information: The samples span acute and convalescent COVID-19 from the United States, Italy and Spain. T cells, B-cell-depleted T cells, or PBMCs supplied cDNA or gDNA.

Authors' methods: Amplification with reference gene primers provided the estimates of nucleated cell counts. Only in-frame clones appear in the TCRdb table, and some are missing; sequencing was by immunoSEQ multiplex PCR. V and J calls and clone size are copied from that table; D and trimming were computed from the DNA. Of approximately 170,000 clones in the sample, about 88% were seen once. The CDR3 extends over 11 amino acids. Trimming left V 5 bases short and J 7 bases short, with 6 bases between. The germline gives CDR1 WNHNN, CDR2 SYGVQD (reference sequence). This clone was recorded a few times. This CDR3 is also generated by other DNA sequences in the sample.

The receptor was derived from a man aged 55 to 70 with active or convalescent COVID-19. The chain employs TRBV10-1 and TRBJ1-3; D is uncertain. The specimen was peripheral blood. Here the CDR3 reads CASSFGNTIYF. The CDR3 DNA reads TGCGCCAGCAGTTTTGGCAACACCATATATTTT.